Shown below are 6 T cell receptor beta chains from a single sample sequenced in a study of CXCR3-negative and CXCR3-positive naive CD8 T cells. cDNA libraries for TRB were generated by 5' RACE incorporating UMI labels. TCRdb re-analyzed the 5' RACE reads; it lists each CDR3 protein once, without DNA. The sample totals about 62,000 distinct CDR3 sequences. The specimen sequenced was naive CXCR3- CD8+ T cells from blood. Noted subset: CD45RO-CCR7+CD27+CD95- naive CD8+ T cells lacking CXCR3 (TNR3-). These receptors originate from a human donor in good health. Some clones in this sample may be carry-over from other donors' samples.

The J gene is TRBJ2-3, the V gene TRBV20-1; the D call from TCRdb, TRBD1, cannot be confirmed without DNA. CDR1 and CDR2 from the germline V gene are DFQATT and SNEGSKA (reference sequence). The CDR3 runs to 15 residues. CDR3: CSAESGTGTTDTQYF.

The rearrangement uses TRBV14 and TRBJ2-4; TCRdb returns TRBD1, unconfirmable since there is no DNA. Germline CDR1 reads SGHDN; CDR2 reads FVKESK. CDR3 length: 16 amino acids. Here the CDR3 reads CASSSTGGLAKNIQYF.

CDR3 region: CASSEGQLGNTIYF. The chain uses TRBV4-2 and TRBJ1-3; the D call of TRBD1 rests on TCRdb alone, since no DNA is present to check it. The CDR3 runs 14 residues. Germline V gene lookup returns CDR1 LGHNA and CDR2 YNFKEQ.

The chain employs TRBV10-3 and TRBJ1-4; with no DNA, the TCRdb D assignment of TRBD1 cannot be verified. The CDR3 extends over 13 amino acids. CDR1 and CDR2 from the germline V gene are ENHRY and SYGVKD. The CDR3 protein is CASSFSRDEKLFF.

The chain links TRBV19 to TRBJ2-1; no DNA is available, so the TRBD1 call from TCRdb remains unchecked. The CDR3 runs 15 residues. CDR1 is LNHDA, CDR2 SQIVND, per germline (reference sequence). The chain's CDR3 is CASSIGTGIVNEQFF.

The V gene is TRBV7-7, the J gene TRBJ2-6; TCRdb's D gene call, TRBD1, goes unchecked for lack of DNA. This CDR3 has 17 amino acids. The germline gives CDR1 SSHAT, CDR2 FNYEAQ (reference sequence). CDR3 in amino acids: CASSLGPGLSGANVLTF. Full variable domain (remainder filled in from reference TRBV7-7 and TRBJ2-6): GAGVSQSPRYKVTKRGQDVTLRCDPISSHATLYWYQQALGQGPEFLTYFNYEAQPDKSGLPSDRFSAERPEGSISTLTIQRTEQRDSAMYRCASSLGPGLSGANVLTFGAGSRLTVL.